The 31 T cell receptor beta chains below come from one sample, sequenced in a study of early T cells in non-severe SARS-CoV-2 infection (dated by TCRdb to 2020 to 2022). Library preparation was by 5' RACE. Sequenced on a NextSeq 500. The public reads were run again by TCRdb, first through fastp at Q25 and then through MiXCR, and only productive beta chains were kept. Each entry is one CDR3 protein sequence, shown with its most common DNA and genes. This sample holds approximately 56,000 distinct CDR3 sequences; about 10% were observed only once. Together, the top ten hold 6.5% of the sample. Sequences were obtained from whole blood. These receptors all stem from an adult who was a healthcare worker with PCR-confirmed SARS-CoV-2 infection or an uninfected control (not recorded which).

This clonotype was seen at least ten times. The chain is built from TRBV12-3 or TRBV12-4 and TRBJ1-4; D remains unclear. V lost 3 bases and J lost 2, with 10 bases in between. The CDR3 spans 15 residues. The CDR3 coding sequence is TGTGCCAGCAGTTTCCCTCCGCAGACTAATGAAAAACTGTTTTTT. It translates to CASSFPPQTNEKLFF.

This clonotype was observed many times. The chain couples TRBV27 to TRBJ2-5, with D perhaps assigned TRBD1 or TRBD2 (5 bases each). Germline CDR1 is MNHEY and CDR2 is SMNVEV (reference sequence). The length of the CDR3 is 13 residues. V shed 0 bases and J shed 3 bases, with 5 bases lying between them. The CDR3 DNA is TGTGCCAGCAGTTTATCGGGGGAAGAGACCCAGTACTTC. This encodes CASSLSGEETQYF.

This clonotype was picked up many times. This rearrangement joins TRBV7-8 to TRBJ2-3; 12 nucleotides line up with TRBD2. This CDR3 comprises 17 residues. V was clipped by 5 bases and J by 1 base; unmatched bases: 7. Per the germline V gene, CDR1 is SGHVS and CDR2 is FQNEAQ. DNA of the CDR3: TGTGCCAGCAGCCTATCCCGACTAGCGGGAGGCACAGATACGCAGTATTTT. This translates into CASSLSRLAGGTDTQYF.

The chain employs TRBV18 and TRBJ1-5; D may be TRBD1 (5 bases). Germline lookup yields CDR1 KGHSH and CDR2 LQKENI. V shed 3 bases and J shed 0 bases, with 9 bases lying between them. This CDR3 region has 15 residues. CDR3 residues: CASSPQGYSNQPQHF. The CDR3 DNA reads as TGTGCCAGCTCACCTCAGGGCTATAGCAATCAGCCCCAGCATTTT.

At least ten counts were recorded for this clonotype. This chain connects TRBV5-1 to TRBJ1-1; D is perhaps TRBD1 (6 bases). Between the trimmed V and J ends, which lost 3 bases and 1 base, there was a span of 10 bases. CDR1 and CDR2 from the germline V gene are SGHRS and YFSETQ. CDR3 size: 14 residues. CDR3 coding DNA: TGCGCCAGCAGCTATTTACAGGGGAACACTGAAGCTTTCTTT. It translates to CASSYLQGNTEAFF.

The chain has TRBV6-2 or TRBV6-3 and TRBJ1-1; perhaps TRBD1 as D (5 bases). Trimming left V 2 bases short and J 2 bases short, with 9 bases between. The CDR3 length is 14 residues. Germline loops: CDR1 MNHEY, CDR2 SVGEGT. CDR3 residues: CASSYGGYNTEAFF. DNA of the CDR3: TGTGCCAGCAGTTACGGGGGGTACAACACTGAAGCTTTCTTT.

The chain uses TRBV6-1 and TRBJ2-3, with a weak D call TRBD2 (6 bases). The V gene lost 5 bases and the J gene lost 4 bases, with 16 bases spanning the gap. The length of the CDR3 is 15 residues. From germline, CDR1 is MNHNS and CDR2 SASEGT. CDR3 in DNA: TGTGCCAGCAGTAAAAGGAGGGATCATGCAGATACGCAGTATTTT. It specifies CASSKRRDHADTQYF.

This clonotype has a handful of counts. The chain combines TRBV7-3 with TRBJ2-3; D is perhaps TRBD2 (5 bases). V was trimmed by 5 bases and J by 0 bases, leaving 15 bases between them. Germline V gene sequence: CDR1 SGHTA, CDR2 FQGTGA. This CDR3 contains 16 residues. CDR3: CASSLFGGPSTDTQYF. The DNA for the CDR3 is TGTGCCAGCAGCCTATTTGGAGGACCCAGCACAGATACGCAGTATTTT.

This clonotype was observed at least ten times. This sequence joins TRBV20-1 and TRBJ2-2; D not certain. CDR1 DFQATT and CDR2 SNEGSKA come from the germline V gene (reference sequence). This CDR3 spans 14 amino acids. Trimming removed 0 bases from V and 4 bases from J, with 9 bases in between. CDR3: CSARDPRSTGELFF. The DNA for the CDR3 is TGCAGTGCTAGAGATCCCCGGAGCACCGGGGAGCTGTTTTTT.

This clonotype was seen repeatedly, ten times or more. The chain uses TRBV20-1 and TRBJ2-3; D gene uncertain. Germline values: CDR1 DFQATT, CDR2 SNEGSKA (reference sequence). The CDR3 covers 13 residues. V lost 0 bases, J lost 2 bases, and 6 bases lay in between. The CDR3 bases are TGCAGTGCTAGAGAAGGAGCCACAGATACGCAGTATTTT. It specifies CSAREGATDTQYF.

This clonotype was detected ten times or more. The CDR3 sequence: CASSVAGTDSYEQYF. Here the CDR3 DNA reads TGTGCCAGCAGCGTCGCCGGGACGGATTCCTACGAGCAGTACTTC. The genes are TRBV9 and TRBJ2-7; D is possibly TRBD1 or TRBD2 (5 bases each). Germline loops: CDR1 SGDLS, CDR2 YYNGEE. This CDR3 contains 15 residues. The germline V and J ends were trimmed by 2 bases and 1 base, with 13 bases remaining between them.

The chain combines TRBV7-2 with TRBJ2-5, with D possibly matching TRBD1 (6 bases). Germline CDR1 is SGHTA and CDR2 is FQGNSA. There are 14 residues in the CDR3. Trimming cost V 3 bases and J 2 bases, with 10 bases left between them. CDR3 residues: CASSFGGGQETQYF. Written as DNA, the CDR3 is TGTGCCAGCAGCTTTGGGGGCGGGCAAGAGACCCAGTACTTC.

This clonotype was counted many times. The V gene is TRBV20-1, the J gene TRBJ2-3, with TRBD2 as a possible D gene (6 bases). CDR3 length: 14 residues. Germline CDR1 and CDR2: DFQATT and SNEGSKA (reference sequence). Trimming left V 1 base short and J 0 bases short, with 8 bases between. Written as DNA, the CDR3 is TGCAGTGCTAGAGTTAGCGGCAGCACAGATACGCAGTATTTT. It translates to CSARVSGSTDTQYF.

V and J are TRBV10-1 and TRBJ2-7; D may be TRBD2 (5 bases). The CDR3 loop spans 13 amino acids. CDR1 is WNHNN, CDR2 SYGVQD, per germline (reference sequence). The CDR3 DNA reads TGCGCGCCCGTGGGCGGGCTGGTCTTAGAGCAGTACTTC. Translated: CAPVGGLVLEQYF.

This clonotype was seen a few times. The V call is TRBV6-5, the J call TRBJ1-1, with a possible D match to TRBD1 (5 bases). V was shortened by 2 bases and J by 6 bases, with 13 bases between the two germline ends. Germline CDR1 and CDR2: MNHEY and SVGAGI. This CDR3 has 14 residues. This CDR3 reads CASSYGMDNSEAFF. Here the CDR3 DNA reads TGTGCCAGCAGTTACGGGATGGACAACTCTGAAGCTTTCTTT.

Ten or more counts support this clonotype. The V call is TRBV29-1, the J call TRBJ2-1; 12 bases align to TRBD2. The CDR3 extends over 15 amino acids. V shed 6 bases, J shed 7 bases, and the junction held 10 bases outside the gene matches. CDR1 SQVTM and CDR2 ANQGSEA come from the germline V gene. CDR3 protein: CSVARLAGDSNEQFF. The CDR3 bases are TGCAGCGTGGCGAGACTAGCGGGAGATTCTAATGAGCAGTTCTTC.

This clonotype was found many times. J is TRBJ2-5 and V is TRBV18; D is unclear. CDR3 length: 13 amino acids. V lost 0 bases and J 2 bases, leaving 4 bases between the germline ends. Looked up from germline, CDR1 is KGHSH and CDR2 is LQKENI. CDR3 nucleotide sequence: TGTGCCAGCTCACCACCTAATCAAGAGACCCAGTACTTC. Its protein is CASSPPNQETQYF.

The rearrangement links TRBV5-4 to TRBJ2-2, with 8 nucleotides matching TRBD1. The CDR3 loop spans 16 amino acids. J gave up 5 bases and V 4 bases, and 10 bases lay outside the gene matches. Germline V gives CDR1 SGHNT, CDR2 YYREEE (reference sequence). CDR3 sequence reads: CASSKGDRLGTGELFF. The CDR3 DNA reads as TGTGCCAGCAGCAAGGGGGACAGGCTGGGTACCGGGGAGCTGTTTTTT. Full variable domain (remainder filled in from reference TRBV5-4 and TRBJ2-2): ETGVTQSPTHLIKTRGQQVTLRCSSQSGHNTVSWYQQALGQGPQFIFQYYREEENGRGNFPPRFSGLQFPNYSSELNVNALELDDSALYLCASSKGDRLGTGELFFGEGSRLTVL.

This clonotype was detected only a few times. The chain has TRBV27 and TRBJ2-7; D tentatively reads TRBD1 or TRBD2 (6 bases each). This CDR3 contains 16 residues. Germline-derived CDR1 and CDR2 are MNHEY and SMNVEV (reference sequence). Trimming left V 2 bases short and J 0 bases short, with 14 bases between. Here the CDR3 reads CASSLGGTLSSYEQYF. CDR3 in DNA: TGTGCCAGCAGTTTAGGGGGGACACTGAGCTCCTACGAGCAGTACTTC.

V gene TRBV19 combines with J gene TRBJ2-7; the D gene could be TRBD1 or TRBD2 (5 bases each). Germline assignment: CDR1 LNHDA and CDR2 SQIVND (reference sequence). The CDR3 runs to 14 residues. V was cut by 3 bases and J by 4 bases, with 13 bases left in between. The CDR3 region is CASSIEGSWYEQYF. The CDR3, as DNA: TGTGCCAGTAGTATCGAGGGGAGTTGGTACGAGCAGTACTTC.

There are many counts of this clonotype. The chain couples TRBV6-6 to TRBJ2-7; 9 bases agree with TRBD2. CDR1 is MNHNY and CDR2 is SVGAGI in the germline V gene (reference sequence). The ends lost 6 bases at V and 4 bases at J; junction bases unmatched: 4. CDR3 length: 13 residues. The CDR3 DNA reads as TGTGCCAGCAGAGATCTAGCGGGGTACGAGCAGTACTTC. It translates to CASRDLAGYEQYF.

This clonotype has a count of ten or more. The V and J genes are TRBV5-4 and TRBJ2-2; 12 nucleotides align to TRBD2. V shed 4 bases, J shed 6 bases, and the junction held 4 bases outside the gene matches. The germline CDR1 and CDR2 sequences are SGHNT and YYREEE (reference sequence). This CDR3 region has 15 residues. CDR3 loop: CASSPGLAGSGELFF. DNA of the CDR3: TGTGCCAGCAGCCCCGGACTAGCGGGATCCGGGGAGCTGTTTTTT.

This clonotype was counted a few times. This chain connects TRBV29-1 to TRBJ1-2; D call uncertain. The CDR3 length is 11 residues. V dropped 7 bases and J dropped 7 bases, with 13 bases sitting between them. Germline V CDR1 and CDR2: SQVTM, ANQGSEA. CDR3 nucleotide sequence: TGCAGCGCCCTGGTTACTCTTGGCTACACCTTC. Amino acid sequence: CSALVTLGYTF. The complete variable domain, with remaining parts taken from reference TRBV29-1 and TRBJ1-2, reads SAVISQKPSRDICQRGTSLTIQCQVDSQVTMMFWYRQQPGQSLTLIATANQGSEATYESGFVIDKFPISRPNLTFSTLTVSNMSPEDSSIYLCSALVTLGYTFGSGTRLTVV.

This clonotype was found a few times. The chain recombines TRBV5-1 with TRBJ2-1, with D maybe TRBD1 (5 bases). The CDR3 is made up of 13 amino acids. V was shortened by 3 bases and J by 8 bases, with 12 bases between the two germline ends. The germline CDR1 and CDR2 sequences are SGHRS and YFSETQ. The CDR3 region is CASSSQGGDEQFF. CDR3 DNA sequence: TGCGCCAGCAGCTCCCAGGGTGGCGATGAGCAGTTCTTC.

The chain uses TRBV10-3 and TRBJ2-7, with D perhaps matching TRBD2 (5 bases). The CDR3 has 13 residues. Trimming took 6 bases from V and 2 from J, leaving 11 bases between them. Germline CDR1 reads ENHRY; CDR2 reads SYGVKD. The CDR3 DNA reads TGTGCCATCAGCGTCGGGGTGGCCTACGAGCAGTACTTC. It yields the protein CAISVGVAYEQYF.

The chain employs TRBV28 and TRBJ2-7, with no clear D. This CDR3 is 14 amino acids long. CDR1 and CDR2 from the germline V gene are MDHEN and SYDVKM. Trimming took off 3 bases at V and 0 bases at J, with 9 bases between the two ends. The CDR3 DNA reads as TGTGCCAGCAGTTTCGGATTTAGCTCCTACGAGCAGTACTTC. It codes for CASSFGFSSYEQYF.

The chain has TRBV30 and TRBJ2-1; TRBD1 aligns across 7 bases. Germline V lookup: CDR1 GTSNPN, CDR2 SVGIG (reference sequence). V lost 4 bases and J lost 9; bases outside the gene matches: 9. The CDR3 sequence is 13 residues long. As DNA, the CDR3 is TGTGCCTGGACCCAGGACAGGATTGGTGAGCAGTTCTTC. Translating gives CAWTQDRIGEQFF.

The rearrangement joins TRBV12-3 or TRBV12-4 to TRBJ1-1; D is perhaps TRBD1 (5 bases). The CDR3 has 13 amino acids. Trimming shortened V by 7 bases and J by 5 bases, and 14 bases separated the two germline ends. CDR3: CASTGAWGTEAFF. CDR3 sequence (DNA): TGTGCCAGCACCGGGGCCTGGGGGACTGAAGCTTTCTTT.

This clonotype was recorded at least ten times. This chain links TRBV7-9 with TRBJ2-5; 8 positions agree with TRBD2. Germline V lookup: CDR1 SEHNR, CDR2 FQNEAQ (reference sequence). V lost 2 bases to trimming and J lost 1 base; unmatched junction nucleotides: 6. This CDR3 contains 16 residues. CDR3 protein: CASSLKAGVRQETQYF. The CDR3 bases are TGTGCCAGCAGCTTAAAAGCGGGAGTCCGCCAAGAGACCCAGTACTTC.

This clonotype was counted many times. The gene calls are TRBV6-6 and TRBJ2-3; possible D gene TRBD1, 5 bases. The germline CDR1 and CDR2 sequences are MNHNY and SVGAGI (reference sequence). The CDR3 contains 12 residues. The V gene lost 8 bases and the J gene lost 5 bases, with 11 bases spanning the gap. CDR3 residues: CASSPGIDTQYF. CDR3 in DNA: TGTGCCAGCTCCCCAGGGATAGATACGCAGTATTTT.

This clonotype occurred many times. V and J are TRBV7-9 and TRBJ2-2; D may be TRBD2 (6 bases). CDR3 length: 13 amino acids. The germline gives CDR1 SEHNR, CDR2 FQNEAQ (reference sequence). Trimming cost V 4 bases and J 7 bases, with 10 bases left between them. The CDR3 sequence is CASSSSGGGELFF. CDR3 nucleotide sequence: TGTGCCAGCAGCTCCTCCGGGGGCGGGGAGCTGTTTTTT.